Sequencing of this TCR beta chain was carried out in a study of blood T cell repertoires in COVID-19. Losses at the gene ends were 6 bases for V and 0 bases for J; bases not matched to a gene: 0. CDR3 length: 12 amino acids. Germline V CDR1 and CDR2: SQVTM, ANQGSEA. Clones were sequenced by immunoSEQ multiplex PCR, and TCRdb holds only the in-frame ones, with some missing. This sample yields fewer than 100,000 clones, of which more than 80% are seen a single time; about 9.3% belongs to the top ten. The sequence came from a woman between 70 and 85 years old with acute or convalescent COVID-19. Sequencing was carried out using peripheral blood. This chain links TRBV29-1 with TRBJ1-1; the match to TRBD1 covers 8 bases. DNA for the CDR3: TGCAGCGTACAGGGGGTGAACACTGAAGCTTTCTTT. Translated: CSVQGVNTEAFF.